The T cell receptor beta chain under discussion was sequenced for a study of blood T cell repertoires in COVID-19 (dated by TCRdb to the early 2020s). Some background on the complete study: Collaborator samples came from the United States, Italy and Spain and covered acute and convalescent phases of COVID-19. A de-identified subject ID, COVID-19 status, age in years and sex were almost always included in the sample metadata. The samples were drawn from the first 160 participants of the ongoing ImmuneRACE study and from 1,254 subjects provided by 6 global collaborators. Deeply sampled blood TCRbeta repertoires from subjects exposed to, actively infected with, or recovered from COVID-19 were included in the dataset. The material from the prospective study consisted of cDNA or gDNA derived from T cells, B-cell-depleted T cells, or PBMCs. Where available, HLA class I and class II types were obtained from metadata supplied by the sample provider rather than from assay-based typing. The repertoires were released in a freely available public database intended as a resource for research on the immune response to SARS-CoV-2.

The full study reports these points: The amount of clinical and demographic metadata varied by source and participant and was provided uncurated.

A word on this clone: What antigen it recognizes has not been identified. No per-base quality is available; no much larger clone lies one base away.

From its cysteine to its phenylalanine, the CDR3 spans 16 amino acids. Only the CDR3 DNA is retained, 48 bases long and in frame from the first base. Per the germline V gene (reference sequence), SGHNT is the CDR1 and YYREEE is the CDR2. V is pruned by 4 bases and J by 0 bases, leaving 6 bases of the junction without a gene match. At one collaborating source in Seattle, patients were enrolled during active infection and were followed longitudinally through the course of disease. Each collaborating institution followed its own protocols to collect whole blood in K2EDTA tubes. For TCRbeta analysis, collaborator samples were shipped as frozen whole blood, as isolated PBMCs, or as DNA extracted from either sample type. TCRbeta CDR3 regions were amplified from genomic DNA by means of the immunoSEQ Assay, a bias-controlled multiplex PCR. As for the original processing: The number of nucleated cells in each sample was estimated by amplification of reference gene primers within the assay. To quantify the absolute abundance of each unique TCRbeta CDR3 rearrangement, sequence reads were collapsed and filtered. For each sample, productive Simpson clonality was calculated by taking the square root of Simpson's diversity index across productive rearrangements. What TCRdb holds here is the immuneACCESS table cut down to in-frame rearrangements. Part of the clones is not present; checked against another copy, under half of the missing clones reflect an unresolved V gene, and the others are unexplained. From that table come the V and J calls and clone size; the DNA was used to work out D and trimming. Counted in this sample were 200,000 to 300,000 clones; around 90% of them appeared once. Together, the top ten hold over 0.8% of the sample.

The source material was peripheral blood. The chain is made from TRBV5-4 and TRBJ2-3; the junction holds 9 bases that match TRBD2. The sequence was collected from a man between 25 and 39 years old with COVID-19, enrolled during active disease. Here is the DNA: TGTGCCAGCAGCGTGAGGCGGGGGGGAAGCACAGATACGCAGTATTTT. Its protein product is CASSVRRGGSTDTQYF.